A selection of T cell receptor beta chains follows, all from one sample in a study of follicular helper T cells after annual influenza vaccination. Method: immunoSEQ multiplex PCR; TCRdb's copy keeps in-frame clones and lacks some. The data hold 12,000 to 15,000 clones, with 65% to 85% observed a single time. The input for sequencing was CXCR5+ CD38- circulating T follicular helper cells from blood, taken 7 days after influenza vaccination. The receptors derive from an adult who received the influenza vaccine. Both conserved end residues are part of each CDR3. A D gene is named only where the DNA matches it firmly. Where a row states a size, it is once, few, many or the class of an expanded clone; other rows omit it.

>TRBV11-3|NA|NA|TRBJ2-5
CASSLDPGETQYF
TGTGCCAGCAGCTTAGATCCCGGTGAGACCCAGTACTTC
>TRBV4-2|TRBD1|NA|TRBJ1-5
CASSQEVRTGGQPQHF
TGTGCCAGCAGCCAAGAAGTACGGACAGGTGGGCAGCCCCAGCATTTT
>TRBV29-1|NA|NA|TRBJ2-7
CSVEGGGTEQYF
TGCAGCGTTGAGGGCGGGGGCACCGAGCAGTACTTC
>TRBV7-9|TRBD1|NA|TRBJ1-6
CASSLEGQVRSPLHF
TGTGCCAGCAGCTTAGAGGGACAGGTGCGATCACCCCTCCACTTT
>TRBV5-1|NA|NA|TRBJ2-1
CASSGQAYYNEQFF
TGCGCCAGCAGTGGGCAGGCCTACTACAATGAGCAGTTCTTC
>TRBV19|NA|NA|TRBJ2-5
CASSTQGAQETQYF
TGTGCCAGTAGTACACAGGGAGCTCAAGAGACCCAGTACTTC
>TRBV15|NA|NA|TRBJ1-1
CATSNLQGSLRNTEAFF
TGTGCCACCAGCAACCTACAGGGATCGCTAAGGAACACTGAAGCTTTCTTT
>TRBV30|NA|NA|TRBJ1-2
CAWSAGGNYGYTF
TGTGCCTGGAGTGCCGGGGGGAACTATGGCTACACCTTC
>TRBV5-8|NA|NA|TRBJ1-5
CASSPEGDSNQPQHF
TGTGCCAGCAGCCCGGAGGGAGACAGCAATCAGCCCCAGCATTTT
>TRBV7-3|NA|NA|TRBJ2-7
CASSQEQGSEQYF
TGTGCCAGCAGCCAAGAACAGGGATCCGAGCAGTACTTC
>TRBV5-4|TRBD1|NA|TRBJ1-2
CASSMGQGDYGYTF
TGTGCCAGCAGCATGGGACAGGGGGATTATGGCTACACCTTC
>TRBV28|TRBD2|NA|TRBJ2-1
CASSSGLAGGSYNEQFF
TGTGCCAGCAGTTCCGGACTAGCGGGAGGAAGCTACAATGAGCAGTTCTTC
>TRBV18|NA|NA|TRBJ1-3
CARSPLTDSGNTIYF
TGTGCCCGCTCACCACTGACAGACTCTGGAAACACCATATATTTT
>TRBV5-4|NA|once|TRBJ2-7
CASSPPGGEQYF
TGTGCCAGCAGCCCCCCCGGCGGCGAGCAGTACTTC
>TRBV5-1|NA|NA|TRBJ2-3
CASSLELVTDTQYF
TGCGCCAGCAGCTTGGAGCTCGTCACAGATACGCAGTATTTT
>TRBV9|TRBD2|NA|TRBJ2-5
CASSVGVSTSGGDETQYF
TGTGCCAGCAGCGTAGGGGTCTCGACTAGCGGTGGGGACGAGACCCAGTACTTC
>TRBV9|NA|NA|TRBJ2-6
CASSPFRGGWTAGANVLTF
TGTGCCAGCAGCCCCTTCCGAGGTGGGTGGACTGCTGGGGCCAACGTCCTGACTTTC
>TRBV5-1|NA|NA|TRBJ2-7
CASSLVALSYEQYF
TGCGCCAGCAGCTTGGTCGCGCTTTCCTACGAGCAGTACTTC
>TRBV2|TRBD2|once|TRBJ2-3
CASRLAGPEDTQYF
TGTGCCAGCAGACTAGCGGGCCCGGAGGATACGCAGTATTTT
>TRBV6-5|NA|NA|TRBJ1-3
CASLSGLSGNTIYF
TGTGCCAGCTTGAGCGGGCTCTCTGGAAACACCATATATTTT
>TRBV19|TRBD2|NA|TRBJ2-3
CASSIGGGILLGTQYF
TGTGCCAGTAGTATAGGGGGGGGGATCCTCCTAGGAACGCAGTATTTT
>TRBV7-9|NA|once|TRBJ1-1
CASSPTGSEAFF
TGTGCCAGCAGCCCGACAGGATCTGAAGCTTTCTTT
>TRBV2|TRBD1|NA|TRBJ2-2
CASSADRAYGELFF
TGTGCCAGCAGTGCGGACAGGGCATATGGGGAGCTGTTTTTT
>TRBV5-8|NA|NA|TRBJ1-5
CASSLAQGRWQPQHF
TGTGCCAGCAGCTTGGCACAGGGACGCTGGCAGCCCCAGCATTTT
>TRBV4-2|TRBD2|NA|TRBJ2-1
CASSQEGLAGDEQFF
TGTGCCAGCAGCCAAGAGGGACTAGCGGGAGATGAGCAGTTCTTC
>TRBV18|NA|NA|TRBJ2-7
CASSPPPGQTSYEQYF
TGTGCCAGCTCACCACCCCCAGGACAGACCTCCTACGAGCAGTACTTC
>TRBV6-1|TRBD2|NA|TRBJ2-7
CASSKSGDTYEQYF
TGTGCCAGCAGTAAAAGCGGGGATACCTACGAGCAGTACTTC
>TRBV4-1|NA|NA|TRBJ1-2
CASSQDRARRGGYTF
TGCGCCAGCAGCCAAGATAGGGCCCGGCGGGGAGGCTACACCTTC
>TRBV6-5|TRBD1|NA|TRBJ2-2
CASRTGTGSTGELFF
TGTGCCAGCAGAACCGGGACAGGGAGCACCGGGGAGCTGTTTTTT
>TRBV19|TRBD1|NA|TRBJ2-3
CASRGRDRGQSDTQYF
TGTGCCAGTAGGGGACGGGACAGGGGGCAATCGGATACGCAGTATTTT
>TRBV5-1|NA|few|TRBJ1-1
CASSSVTNTEAFF
TGCGCCAGCAGTAGTGTCACGAACACTGAAGCTTTCTTT
>TRBV5-6|NA|NA|TRBJ2-3
CASSLGQLRHTDTQYF
TGTGCCAGCAGCTTGGGACAGCTTCGACACACAGATACGCAGTATTTT
>TRBV18|NA|NA|TRBJ2-2
CASSPPSGDTGELFF
TGTGCCAGCTCACCACCGTCGGGGGACACCGGGGAGCTGTTTTTT
>TRBV18|NA|NA|TRBJ1-6
CASSPIQDSPLHF
TGTGCCAGCTCACCAATACAGGATTCACCCCTCCACTTT
>TRBV5-1|TRBD1|NA|TRBJ1-1
CASSSTDRGLAFF
TGCGCCAGCAGCTCAACGGACAGGGGGTTGGCTTTCTTT
>TRBV6-6|NA|NA|TRBJ1-1
CATRGNTEAFF
TGTGCCACCCGGGGGAACACTGAAGCTTTCTTT
>TRBV20-1|NA|NA|TRBJ1-1
CSARGGEAFF
TGCAGTGCTAGGGGAGGTGAAGCTTTCTTT
>TRBV4-1|NA|NA|TRBJ1-2
CASRGQGNLNYGYTF
TGCGCCAGCAGGGGGCAGGGAAACCTTAACTATGGCTACACCTTC
>TRBV7-6|NA|NA|TRBJ2-1
CASSLARTGTAFIDNEQFF
TGTGCCAGCAGCTTAGCGCGCACAGGGACCGCATTCATCGACAATGAGCAGTTCTTC
>TRBV6-1|TRBD1|NA|TRBJ1-6
CASSEQGANSPLHF
TGTGCCAGCAGTGAACAGGGGGCTAATTCACCCCTCCACTTT
>TRBV27|TRBD1|NA|TRBJ2-7
CASSAGTGKQYF
TGTGCCAGCAGCGCCGGGACAGGAAAGCAGTACTTC
>TRBV5-6|TRBD1|NA|TRBJ1-4
CASSYGTVIEKLFF
TGTGCCAGCAGCTACGGGACAGTAATAGAAAAACTGTTTTTT
>TRBV18|NA|NA|TRBJ2-1
CASSRRNDNEQFF
TGTGCCAGCTCACGGAGGAATGACAATGAGCAGTTCTTC
>TRBV30|TRBD2|NA|TRBJ2-3
CAWGSSGISTDTQYF
TGTGCCTGGGGCTCTAGCGGGATAAGCACAGATACGCAGTATTTT
>TRBV27|NA|NA|TRBJ2-2
CASRHLAGTNTGELFF
TGTGCCAGCAGACACTTGGCCGGGACAAACACCGGGGAGCTGTTTTTT
>TRBV7-9|NA|few|TRBJ2-2
CASSLEGTGELFF
TGTGCCAGCAGCCTAGAGGGGACCGGGGAGCTGTTTTTT
>TRBV5-1|NA|NA|TRBJ2-1
CASSLAPGESNEQFF
TGCGCCAGCAGCTTGGCCCCAGGGGAATCTAATGAGCAGTTCTTC
>TRBV2|NA|NA|TRBJ2-7
CASNRVTSTQYF
TGTGCCAGCAACAGGGTAACGAGTACGCAGTACTTC
>TRBV7-8|TRBD1|NA|TRBJ1-6
CASSPGQGADSPLHF
TGTGCCAGCAGCCCCGGGCAGGGGGCAGATTCACCCCTCCACTTT
>TRBV7-7|NA|NA|TRBJ2-1
CASSLEVGGRYNEQFF
TGTGCTAGCAGCTTAGAGGTGGGTGGGAGATACAATGAGCAGTTCTTC
>TRBV5-5|NA|NA|TRBJ1-1
CASSLTWATSHTEAFF
TGTGCCAGCAGCTTGACTTGGGCCACCTCCCACACTGAAGCTTTCTTT
>TRBV18|TRBD1|NA|TRBJ1-5
CASSDRVQPQHF
TGTGCCAGCTCAGACAGGGTTCAGCCCCAGCATTTT
>TRBV5-6|TRBD1|few|TRBJ2-7
CASSLAGQGTYEQYF
TGTGCCAGCAGCTTGGCGGGACAGGGTACCTACGAGCAGTACTTC
>TRBV7-9|TRBD2|once|TRBJ2-1
CASSFQKREGSYNEQFF
TGTGCCAGCAGCTTCCAGAAGCGGGAGGGCTCCTACAATGAGCAGTTCTTC
>TRBV29-1|TRBD1|NA|TRBJ2-5
CSTGQGEETQYF
TGCAGCACAGGACAGGGCGAGGAGACCCAGTACTTC
>TRBV9|NA|few|TRBJ1-4
CASSRDRGEKLFF
TGTGCCAGCAGCAGGGATCGGGGTGAAAAACTGTTTTTT
>TRBV10-3|NA|NA|TRBJ2-5
CAISESTGGVGETQYF
TGTGCCATCAGTGAGTCGACGGGTGGTGTAGGAGAGACCCAGTACTTC
>TRBV11-1|TRBD1|NA|TRBJ2-2
CASSFDRAGELFF
TGTGCCAGCAGTTTCGACAGGGCCGGGGAGCTGTTTTTT
>TRBV5-6|NA|few|TRBJ1-1
CASSSGFRPVAFF
TGTGCCAGCAGCTCAGGGTTCAGGCCGGTAGCTTTCTTT
>TRBV5-6|NA|NA|TRBJ2-2
CASSLSPGGPGELFF
TGTGCCAGCAGCTTGTCTCCCGGAGGGCCCGGGGAGCTGTTTTTT